The sequence of this T cell receptor (beta chain) was determined in a study of cytomegalovirus exposure and HLA in healthy donors. With 60 Vbeta and 13 Jbeta primers, the PCR was carried out. The repertoire was sequenced with immunoSEQ multiplex PCR; TCRdb's copy has only in-frame clones and lacks some. Here the sample spans 150,000 or so clones, roughly 79% being singletons. Germline V CDR1 and CDR2: SGHVS, FQNEAQ. V was pared by 5 bases and J by 0 bases, with 1 base of the junction left unmatched. The CDR3 has 14 residues. This clone was counted between two and nine times. This sequence originates from a man aged 50-59 years in good health and CMV-seropositive. The material sequenced was PBMCs. This chain links TRBV7-8 with TRBJ1-3; 7 bases agree with TRBD1. CDR3 loop: CASSHRGSGNTIYF. The CDR3 DNA sequence: TGTGCCAGCAGCCACAGGGGCTCTGGAAACACCATATATTTT.